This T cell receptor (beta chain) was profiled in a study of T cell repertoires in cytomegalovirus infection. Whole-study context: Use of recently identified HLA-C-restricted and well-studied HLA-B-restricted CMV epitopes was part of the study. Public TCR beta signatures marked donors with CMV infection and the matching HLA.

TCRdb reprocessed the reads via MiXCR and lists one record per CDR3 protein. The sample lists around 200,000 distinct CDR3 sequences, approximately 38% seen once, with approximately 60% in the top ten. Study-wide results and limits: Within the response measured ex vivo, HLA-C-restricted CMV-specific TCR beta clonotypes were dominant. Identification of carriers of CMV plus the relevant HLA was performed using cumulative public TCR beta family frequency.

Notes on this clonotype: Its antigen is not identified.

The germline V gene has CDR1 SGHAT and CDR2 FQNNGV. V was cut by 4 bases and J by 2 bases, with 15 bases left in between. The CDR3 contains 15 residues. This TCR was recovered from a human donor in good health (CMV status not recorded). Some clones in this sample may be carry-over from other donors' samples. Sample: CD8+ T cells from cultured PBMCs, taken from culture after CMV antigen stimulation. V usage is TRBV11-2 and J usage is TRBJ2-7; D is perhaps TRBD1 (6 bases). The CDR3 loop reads CASSSKSRDTYEQYF. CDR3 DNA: TGTGCCAGCAGCTCGAAATCTCGGGACACCTACGAGCAGTACTTC.